This entry lists 25 T cell receptor beta chains sequenced from one sample in a study of T cell responses to AZD1222 COVID-19 vaccine. Using immunoSEQ multiplex PCR, the repertoire was profiled, and TCRdb retains in-frame clones only, with some absent. This table holds nearly 110,000 clones, approximately 90% found once. Sequenced here: peripheral blood, sampled 28 days after the second AZD1222 dose. The source is an adult who received the AZD1222 COVID-19 vaccine.

The chain combines TRBV10-2 with TRBJ2-7; D is perhaps TRBD2 (6 bases). The CDR3 covers 16 residues. Trimming pared 0 bases from V and 0 bases from J, leaving 12 bases between. CDR1 is WSHSY and CDR2 is SAAADI in the germline V gene. The chain's CDR3 is CASSESEAGSSYEQYF. In nucleotides, the CDR3 is TGCGCCAGCAGTGAGTCGGAGGCGGGGAGCTCCTACGAGCAGTACTTC.

The chain combines TRBV18 with TRBJ1-6; TRBD1 might be the D (5 bases). V shed 2 bases and J shed 5 bases, with 16 bases lying between them. This CDR3 has 17 residues. Per the germline V gene, CDR1 is KGHSH and CDR2 is LQKENI. The CDR3, as DNA: TGTGCCAGCTCACCAGTGTACCTGGGGGAAAATAATTCACCCCTCCACTTT. Translating gives CASSPVYLGENNSPLHF.

The CDR3 DNA follows: TGTGCCAGCAGCCAGGAACACGGAGGGTATGGCTACACCTTC. Amino acids: CASSQEHGGYGYTF. The chain uses TRBV4-2 and TRBJ1-2, with D unresolved. With 3 bases removed from V and 5 bases from J, the gap between germline ends came to 13 bases. This CDR3 has 14 amino acids. Germline values: CDR1 LGHNA, CDR2 YNFKEQ.

CDR3 sequence reads: CASSYVAGATGELFF. CDR3 nucleotide sequence: TGTGCCAGCAGTTATGTCGCAGGAGCCACCGGGGAGCTGTTTTTT. The chain has TRBV6-5 and TRBJ2-2; no definite D call. Germline V CDR1 and CDR2: MNHEY, SVGAGI. The CDR3 is 15 amino acids. V was clipped by 3 bases and J by 4 bases, with 12 bases between them.

This clone was observed a handful of times. J is TRBJ1-5 and V is TRBV6-5; TRBD1 matches at 10 bases. CDR1 is MNHEY and CDR2 is SVGAGI in the germline V gene. After removal of 5 bases from V and 10 bases from J, the junction contained 5 bases not matched to a gene. The CDR3 totals 13 residues. In nucleotides, the CDR3 is TGTGCCAGCAGTCGGGACAGGGGAGGACCCCAGCATTTT. It codes for CASSRDRGGPQHF.

The chain employs TRBV19 and TRBJ2-3, with 11 bases lining up with TRBD2. This CDR3 has 17 residues. Germline V gene sequence: CDR1 LNHDA, CDR2 SQIVND (reference sequence). The J segment lost 2 bases and the V segment lost 3 bases, leaving 7 bases of the junction unmatched. CDR3 region: CASSISGGLAATDTQYF. CDR3 nucleotide sequence: TGTGCCAGTAGTATTAGTGGGGGACTAGCGGCCACAGATACGCAGTATTTT.

This clone was seen only a few times. The V and J genes are TRBV6-1 and TRBJ2-7; TRBD1 agrees at 7 bases. Germline-derived CDR1 and CDR2 are MNHNS and SASEGT. The junction had 5 bases not matched to a gene; V was cut back by 3 bases and J by 3 bases. The CDR3 has 14 amino acids. The CDR3 nucleotides are TGTGCCAGCAGTGATGGACAGGCTTTCTACGAGCAGTACTTC. Amino acid sequence: CASSDGQAFYEQYF.

V usage is TRBV5-1 and J usage is TRBJ1-5; TRBD1 matches at 12 bases. The V and J ends lost 4 bases and 7 bases, in that order; junction bases with no gene match: 6. This CDR3 spans 15 amino acids. CDR1 is SGHRS and CDR2 is YFSETQ in the germline V gene. CDR3 region: CASSTGTGGPQPQHF. DNA of the CDR3: TGCGCCAGCAGCACGGGGACAGGGGGCCCACAGCCCCAGCATTTT.

This chain links TRBV9 with TRBJ2-1; 7 nucleotides align to TRBD1. V gave up 5 bases and J gave up 0 bases; unmatched junction bases: 5. Germline loops: CDR1 SGDLS, CDR2 YYNGEE. The CDR3 loop spans 15 amino acids. The CDR3 loop is CASSRGDSSYNEQFF. Written as DNA, the CDR3 is TGTGCCAGCAGTCGTGGGGACAGCTCCTACAATGAGCAGTTCTTC.

The rearrangement joins TRBV30 to TRBJ2-7; possibly TRBD1 or TRBD2 for D (5 bases each). Per germline, CDR1 GTSNPN and CDR2 SVGIG (reference sequence). V was shortened by 8 bases and J by 7 bases, with 18 bases between the two germline ends. The CDR3 extends over 12 amino acids. The CDR3 is CAGGELGREQYF. DNA for the CDR3: TGTGCCGGGGGTGAACTGGGACGGGAGCAGTACTTC.

The chain is built from TRBV6-2 or TRBV6-3 and TRBJ2-7; 7 nucleotides line up with TRBD2. The CDR3 contains 14 residues. Germline trimming cut 3 bases from V and 1 base from J; bases unmatched to any gene: 3. The germline CDR1 and CDR2 sequences are MNHEY and SVGEGT. The CDR3 loop is CASSYSGGSYEQYF. The CDR3 DNA reads as TGTGCCAGCAGTTATTCGGGGGGTTCCTACGAGCAGTACTTC.

Comments on this clone: The sample contains more than one DNA sequence encoding this CDR3. This chain joins TRBV3-1 (or the pseudogene TRBV3-2) and TRBJ1-4; maybe TRBD1 (6 bases). CDR3 length equals 19 residues. Germline loops: CDR1 LGHDT, CDR2 YNNKEL (reference sequence). V lost 6 bases to trimming and J lost 5 bases, with 28 bases between them. The CDR3 nucleotides are TGTGCCAGCAGTTTCCGCGGGGGGGCTTTCCAGAACCTGAATGAAAAACTGTTTTTT. Its translation is CASSFRGGAFQNLNEKLFF.

The rearrangement links TRBV4-3 to TRBJ2-7; a weak D match, TRBD2 (5 bases). V shed 1 base and J shed 0 bases, with 10 bases lying between them. Germline V gene data show CDR1 as LGHNA and CDR2 as YSLEER. There are 15 residues in the CDR3. CDR3 sequence: CASSQGRGNSYEQYF. The CDR3 DNA sequence: TGCGCCAGCAGCCAAGGTCGGGGAAACTCCTACGAGCAGTACTTC.

This chain links TRBV24-1 with TRBJ2-1; 9 nucleotides agree with TRBD1. V was pared by 3 bases and J by 7 bases, with 9 bases of the junction left unmatched. In germline, CDR1 is KGHDR, CDR2 SFDVKD. The CDR3 spans 16 residues. The chain's CDR3 is CATSDPSGTGMNEQFF. The CDR3 DNA is TGTGCCACCAGTGATCCATCCGGGACAGGGATGAATGAGCAGTTCTTC.

This rearrangement joins TRBV4-1 to TRBJ1-3; no firm D call. The CDR3 length is 15 residues. V gave up 0 bases and J gave up 0 bases, with 6 bases separating them. The germline CDR1 and CDR2 sequences are MGHRA and YSYEKL. This CDR3 is CASSQDRISGNTIYF. In nucleotides, the CDR3 is TGCGCCAGCAGCCAAGACAGAATCTCTGGAAACACCATATATTTT.

The chain combines TRBV6-5 with TRBJ1-4; the D gene is possibly TRBD1 (5 bases). Trimming shortened V by 7 bases and J by 3 bases, and 15 bases separated the two germline ends. This CDR3 is built from 15 residues. Germline values: CDR1 MNHEY, CDR2 SVGAGI. Here the CDR3 DNA reads TGTGCCAGCAAGGGGCAGGCCCTCGCTAATGAAAAACTGTTTTTT. This sequence encodes CASKGQALANEKLFF.

The CDR3 coding sequence is TGCAGCGTTGAGAATCCACCCCAGCCCCAGCATTTT. This encodes CSVENPPQPQHF. This chain uses TRBV29-1 with TRBJ1-5; D ambiguous. The V end lost 3 bases, the J end lost 7 bases, and 10 bases lay between the germline ends. The germline CDR1 and CDR2 sequences are SQVTM and ANQGSEA. This CDR3 is built from 12 residues.

Only one count was recorded for this clone. The chain uses TRBV5-6 and TRBJ2-2; D might be TRBD1 or TRBD2, each matching 5 bases. Between the trimmed V and J ends, which lost 7 bases and 7 bases, there was a span of 11 bases. Germline V CDR1 and CDR2: SGHDT, YYEEEE. This CDR3 is 12 amino acids long. The CDR3 sequence: CASGDGGGELFF. The CDR3 DNA reads TGTGCCAGCGGGGATGGGGGCGGGGAGCTGTTTTTT.

The chain carries TRBV9 and TRBJ1-6; TRBD1 matches at 7 bases. Germline values: CDR1 SGDLS, CDR2 YYNGEE. The CDR3 is 17 residues long. Trimming removed 0 bases from V and 0 bases from J; junction bases left unmatched: 3. In nucleotides, the CDR3 is TGTGCCAGCAGCGTAGATCGGGACAGCTCCTATAATTCACCCCTCCACTTT. This translates into CASSVDRDSSYNSPLHF.

The V gene is TRBV12-3 or TRBV12-4, the J gene TRBJ2-2; the D gene is possibly TRBD1 (5 bases). This CDR3 is built from 13 residues. V lost 6 bases and J 5 bases, leaving 10 bases between the germline ends. As DNA, the CDR3 is TGTGCCAGCAGGTCTTACAGGACCGGGGAGCTGTTTTTT. This encodes CASRSYRTGELFF.

This clone has only one observation. This chain uses TRBV10-1 with TRBJ2-1, with D maybe TRBD2 (6 bases). This CDR3 region has 16 residues. Germline assignment: CDR1 WNHNN and CDR2 SYGVQD (reference sequence). Between the trimmed V and J ends, which lost 4 bases and 0 bases, there was a span of 13 bases. This CDR3 is CASSALDGGSYNEQFF. In DNA form, the CDR3 reads TGCGCCAGCAGTGCCCTAGACGGGGGCTCCTACAATGAGCAGTTCTTC.

This clone occurred once. J is TRBJ1-5 and V is TRBV2; the D gene is possibly TRBD1 (6 bases). V was clipped by 1 base and J by 6 bases, with 13 bases between them. The CDR3 loop spans 15 amino acids. CDR1 and CDR2 from the germline V gene are SNHLY and FYNNEI. For the CDR3, the DNA is TGTGCCAGCAGTGAAGAGACAGGTTCGGCTCAGCCCCAGCATTTT. Translated: CASSEETGSAQPQHF.

This chain joins TRBV4-1 and TRBJ2-2, with D maybe TRBD1 (6 bases). Per the germline V gene, CDR1 is MGHRA and CDR2 is YSYEKL. Trimming cost V 2 bases and J 5 bases, with 6 bases left between them. This CDR3 region has 13 residues. CDR3 protein: CASSQQGTGELFF. Here the CDR3 DNA reads TGCGCCAGCAGCCAACAGGGGACCGGGGAGCTGTTTTTT.

The V and J genes are TRBV18 and TRBJ2-7; a weak D match, TRBD1 (6 bases). Germline V gives CDR1 KGHSH, CDR2 LQKENI. The length of the CDR3 is 13 residues. Trimming took off 4 bases at V and 2 bases at J, with 9 bases between the two ends. The CDR3 bases are TGTGCCAGCTCACGGGACATTACCTACGAGCAGTACTTC. Translated, it gives CASSRDITYEQYF.

The V gene is TRBV10-2, the J gene TRBJ1-2; D remains unclear. The germline gives CDR1 WSHSY, CDR2 SAAADI. The CDR3 spans 13 residues. Trimming stripped 3 bases from V and 3 bases from J, with 8 bases between. Here the CDR3 DNA reads TGCGCCAGCAGTGACGGGCCGTACTATGGCTACACCTTC. Residues: CASSDGPYYGYTF.